This T cell receptor (beta chain) was observed in a study of blood T cell repertoires in COVID-19. Grouping used clinical history reported by participants in a survey and questionnaire. The CDR3 totals 16 residues. Germline V gene sequence: CDR1 SGDLS, CDR2 YYNGEE. Trimming left V 0 bases short and J 0 bases short, with 10 bases between. The data were produced by immunoSEQ multiplex PCR, yet TCRdb's version contains in-frame clones alone and is incomplete. Of 360,000 or so clones in the sample, about 88% were seen once. J is TRBJ2-1 and V is TRBV9; D is uncertain. The TCR sequence derives from a woman aged 25 to 39 who had been exposed to COVID-19. Material for sequencing was PBMCs or T cells enriched from blood (not recorded which). Here the CDR3 DNA reads TGTGCCAGCAGCGTAGATATATACGGCTCCTACAATGAGCAGTTCTTC. Residues: CASSVDIYGSYNEQFF.